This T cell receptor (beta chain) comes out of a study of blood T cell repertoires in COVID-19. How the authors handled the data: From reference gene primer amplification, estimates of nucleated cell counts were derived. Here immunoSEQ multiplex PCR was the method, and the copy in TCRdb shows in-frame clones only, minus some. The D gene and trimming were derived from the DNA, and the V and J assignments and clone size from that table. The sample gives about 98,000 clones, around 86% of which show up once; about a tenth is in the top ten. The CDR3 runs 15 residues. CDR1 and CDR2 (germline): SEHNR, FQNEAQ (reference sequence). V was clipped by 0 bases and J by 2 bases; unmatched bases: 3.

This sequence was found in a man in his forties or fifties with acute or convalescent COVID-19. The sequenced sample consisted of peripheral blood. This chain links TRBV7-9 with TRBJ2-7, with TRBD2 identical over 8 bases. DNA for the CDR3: TGTGCCAGCAGCTTAGCCGTCGGGGGGGCCTACGAGCAGTACTTC. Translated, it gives CASSLAVGGAYEQYF.